Listed below are T cell receptor beta chains from one sample, sequenced in a study of STAT3 mutations in large granular lymphocyte leukemia. The repertoire was sequenced with immunoSEQ multiplex PCR; TCRdb's copy has only in-frame clones and lacks some. The sample carries 15,000 to 20,000 clones, 84% recorded once. Sequenced sample: peripheral blood mononuclear cells. The origin of the receptors is a man aged 50 to 60 with T-cell large granular lymphocyte leukemia. Some clones in this sample may be carry-over from other donors' samples. CDR3s include the opening cysteine and the closing phenylalanine or tryptophan. D genes are given only for firm matches. Not all rows give a size; the values are once, few, many and, for expanded clones, a class.

J: TRBJ2-5; D: TRBD1; size: NA; V: TRBV5-1; CDR3: CASSSSTGNPRETQYF; DNA: TGCGCCAGCAGCTCATCGACAGGGAACCCCCGTGAGACCCAGTACTTC
J: TRBJ2-7; D: NA; size: NA; V: TRBV20-1; CDR3: CSVLQGGEQYF; DNA: TGCAGTGTTTTACAGGGAGGGGAGCAGTACTTC
J: TRBJ2-1; D: NA; size: once; V: TRBV25-1; CDR3: CASSSPPGGNEQFF; DNA: TGTGCCAGCAGTTCCCCTCCGGGTGGAAATGAGCAGTTCTTC
J: TRBJ1-1; D: TRBD1; size: once; V: TRBV28; CDR3: CASSPARGIGEAFF; DNA: TGTGCCAGCAGCCCCGCCAGGGGGATAGGTGAAGCTTTCTTT
J: TRBJ2-3; D: NA; size: few; V: TRBV7-3; CDR3: CASSLGEVSTDTQYF; DNA: TGTGCCAGCAGCTTGGGAGAGGTTAGCACAGATACGCAGTATTTT
J: TRBJ1-2; D: TRBD1; size: once; V: TRBV30; CDR3: CAWSNRGHRGYTF; DNA: TGTGCCTGGAGTAACAGGGGGCATCGTGGCTACACCTTC
J: TRBJ2-7; D: TRBD1; size: NA; V: TRBV27; CDR3: CASSVGGSSYEQYF; DNA: TGTGCCAGCAGCGTAGGGGGCAGCTCCTACGAGCAGTACTTC
J: TRBJ2-1; D: NA; size: NA; V: TRBV5-1; CDR3: CASSPPRGKDEQFF; DNA: TGCGCCAGCAGCCCCCCCCGCGGGAAGGATGAGCAGTTCTTC
J: TRBJ2-3; D: NA; size: NA; V: TRBV27; CDR3: CASSLFPDTQYF; DNA: TGTGCCAGCAGTTTATTTCCAGATACGCAGTATTTT
J: TRBJ2-1; D: TRBD2; size: NA; V: TRBV6-1; CDR3: CASSGTSGGYNEQFF; DNA: TGTGCCAGCAGTGGGACTAGCGGGGGGTACAATGAGCAGTTCTTC
J: TRBJ2-3; D: TRBD2; size: NA; V: TRBV27; CDR3: CASRPGGSTSTDTQYF; DNA: TGTGCCAGCAGGCCTGGCGGGAGTACGAGCACAGATACGCAGTATTTT
J: TRBJ2-5; D: NA; size: NA; V: TRBV18; CDR3: CASSPLSRTPQETQYF; DNA: TGTGCCAGCTCTCCTTTAAGCCGGACGCCTCAAGAGACCCAGTACTTC
J: TRBJ2-7; D: TRBD1; size: NA; V: TRBV6-1; CDR3: CASSDIGQARDEQYF; DNA: TGTGCCAGCAGTGATATAGGACAGGCCCGGGACGAGCAGTACTTC
J: TRBJ2-5; D: TRBD1; size: NA; V: TRBV6-5; CDR3: CASSLTGGRETQYF; DNA: TGTGCCAGCAGTCTGACAGGGGGCCGGGAGACCCAGTACTTC
J: TRBJ2-7; D: NA; size: medium-sized; V: TRBV20-1; CDR3: CSAPGLYEQYF; DNA: TGCAGTGCCCCGGGTCTGTACGAGCAGTACTTC
J: TRBJ2-1; D: NA; size: once; V: TRBV5-1; CDR3: CASSTGQPRGDEQFF; DNA: TGCGCCAGCAGCACCGGACAGCCTAGGGGTGATGAGCAGTTCTTC
J: TRBJ2-5; D: TRBD2; size: NA; V: TRBV5-6; CDR3: CASSYYRLAGGRGGETQYF; DNA: TGTGCCAGCAGCTACTACAGACTAGCGGGAGGACGGGGGGGAGAGACCCAGTACTTC
J: TRBJ1-2; D: TRBD1; size: NA; V: TRBV7-3; CDR3: CASSLTGGAYGYTF; DNA: TGTGCCAGCAGTCTAACAGGGGGCGCTTATGGCTACACCTTC
J: TRBJ1-2; D: NA; size: once; V: TRBV4-2; CDR3: CASSQEALTNYGYTF; DNA: TGTGCCAGCAGCCAAGAGGCTCTTACTAACTATGGCTACACCTTC
J: TRBJ2-5; D: TRBD2; size: NA; V: TRBV6-1; CDR3: CASRVGTSWETQYF; DNA: TGTGCCAGCAGGGTCGGGACTAGCTGGGAGACCCAGTACTTC
J: TRBJ1-5; D: TRBD1; size: NA; V: TRBV6-5; CDR3: CASSTAGTGYQPQHF; DNA: TGTGCCAGCAGTACCGCCGGGACAGGGTACCAGCCCCAGCATTTT
J: TRBJ1-2; D: NA; size: NA; V: TRBV28; CDR3: CASSFRGLGYGYTF; DNA: TGTGCCAGCAGTTTTCGGGGGCTTGGCTATGGCTACACCTTC
J: TRBJ2-3; D: TRBD2; size: few; V: TRBV5-1; CDR3: CASSPGLAGRTDTQYF; DNA: TGCGCCAGCAGCCCCGGACTAGCGGGACGCACAGATACGCAGTATTTT
J: TRBJ2-2; D: NA; size: NA; V: TRBV6-6; CDR3: CASRQGTGELFF; DNA: TGTGCCAGCAGACAGGGAACCGGGGAGCTGTTTTTT
J: TRBJ2-3; D: NA; size: NA; V: TRBV19; CDR3: CASSIVPLDTQYF; DNA: TGTGCCAGTAGTATAGTGCCGCTAGATACGCAGTATTTT
J: TRBJ2-2; D: TRBD1; size: NA; V: TRBV19; CDR3: CASSILGQGGTGELFF; DNA: TGTGCCAGTAGTATCTTGGGACAGGGCGGGACCGGGGAGCTGTTTTTT
J: TRBJ2-2; D: TRBD1; size: NA; V: TRBV2; CDR3: CASRPDRETGELFF; DNA: TGTGCCAGCAGACCAGACAGGGAGACCGGGGAGCTGTTTTTT
J: TRBJ2-7; D: TRBD1; size: NA; V: TRBV27; CDR3: CASSRGTVSYEQYF; DNA: TGTGCCAGCAGTCGAGGGACAGTATCCTACGAGCAGTACTTC
J: TRBJ1-5; D: NA; size: NA; V: TRBV15; CDR3: CATSRDLARSDQPQHF; DNA: TGTGCCACCAGCAGAGATCTGGCCCGTTCGGATCAGCCCCAGCATTTT
J: TRBJ1-2; D: TRBD1; size: NA; V: TRBV5-6; CDR3: CASSTWDRAILSDGYTF; DNA: TGTGCCAGCAGCACCTGGGACAGAGCGATATTATCTGATGGCTACACCTTC
J: TRBJ1-5; D: NA; size: NA; V: TRBV4-1; CDR3: CASSQEAGPQHF; DNA: TGCGCCAGCAGCCAAGAAGCGGGGCCCCAGCATTTT
J: TRBJ2-7; D: NA; size: NA; V: TRBV28; CDR3: CASSLAKDEQYF; DNA: TGTGCCAGCAGTTTAGCGAAAGACGAGCAGTACTTC
J: TRBJ2-3; D: NA; size: NA; V: TRBV5-4; CDR3: CASRNSARQSTDTQYF; DNA: TGTGCCAGCAGAAATTCGGCTCGACAGTCCACAGATACGCAGTATTTT
J: TRBJ1-3; D: TRBD1; size: NA; V: TRBV18; CDR3: CASSPYVTGGALSGNTIYF; DNA: TGTGCCAGCTCACCCTACGTGACAGGGGGTGCCCTCTCTGGAAACACCATATATTTT
J: TRBJ1-1; D: NA; size: NA; V: TRBV20-1; CDR3: CSASQGSEAFF; DNA: TGCAGTGCTAGTCAGGGTTCTGAAGCTTTCTTT
J: TRBJ2-5; D: NA; size: NA; V: TRBV5-1; CDR3: CASSPDMGGTQYF; DNA: TGCGCCAGCAGTCCGGACATGGGGGGGACCCAGTACTTC
J: TRBJ2-3; D: NA; size: NA; V: TRBV6-4; CDR3: CASSEVGGSTDTQYF; DNA: TGTGCCAGCAGTGAAGTTGGAGGCAGCACAGATACGCAGTATTTT
J: TRBJ2-7; D: NA; size: NA; V: TRBV7-9; CDR3: CASSSGVSYEQYF; DNA: TGTGCCAGCAGTTCTGGGGTCTCCTACGAGCAGTACTTC
J: TRBJ1-4; D: NA; size: NA; V: TRBV18; CDR3: CASSHRDRQEHEKLFF; DNA: TGTGCCAGCTCACACCGGGACCGACAAGAGCACGAAAAACTGTTTTTT
J: TRBJ1-2; D: NA; size: NA; V: TRBV6-1; CDR3: CVGVRAPPNYGYTF; DNA: TGTGTTGGAGTAAGGGCTCCTCCTAACTATGGCTACACCTTC
J: TRBJ2-1; D: TRBD1; size: NA; V: TRBV19; CDR3: CASIDRGGNNEQFF; DNA: TGTGCCAGTATCGACAGGGGAGGAAACAATGAGCAGTTCTTC
J: TRBJ2-7; D: NA; size: NA; V: TRBV29-1; CDR3: CSVEDPGTEQYF; DNA: TGCAGCGTTGAAGATCCAGGGACCGAGCAGTACTTC
J: TRBJ1-2; D: NA; size: NA; V: TRBV7-2; CDR3: CASSLGSGNRGYTF; DNA: TGTGCCAGCAGCTTAGGCTCCGGGAACCGAGGCTACACCTTC
J: TRBJ1-1; D: TRBD1; size: NA; V: TRBV7-8; CDR3: CASSQYPGQHEAFF; DNA: TGTGCCAGCAGCCAGTATCCGGGACAGCATGAAGCTTTCTTT
J: TRBJ2-7; D: NA; size: NA; V: TRBV7-6; CDR3: CASSLNDEQYF; DNA: TGTGCCAGCAGCTTAAACGATGAGCAGTACTTC
J: TRBJ2-3; D: NA; size: NA; V: TRBV5-4; CDR3: CASCPSGTDTQYF; DNA: TGTGCCAGTTGTCCTTCGGGCACAGATACGCAGTATTTT
J: TRBJ2-3; D: TRBD2; size: NA; V: TRBV27; CDR3: CASSWEGGRGARTDTQYF; DNA: TGTGCCAGCAGTTGGGAGGGGGGGCGGGGGGCCCGCACAGATACGCAGTATTTT
J: TRBJ2-3; D: NA; size: NA; V: TRBV9; CDR3: CASSVGSADTQYF; DNA: TGTGCCAGCAGCGTAGGGAGTGCAGATACGCAGTATTTT
J: TRBJ1-5; D: TRBD1; size: NA; V: TRBV27; CDR3: CASSLGQGNQPQHF; DNA: TGTGCCAGCAGTCTAGGACAGGGCAATCAGCCCCAGCATTTT
J: TRBJ1-5; D: NA; size: NA; V: TRBV27; CDR3: CASSPRAFSNQPQHF; DNA: TGTGCCAGCAGCCCCAGGGCATTTAGCAATCAGCCCCAGCATTTT
J: TRBJ2-3; D: NA; size: NA; V: TRBV6-4; CDR3: CASSEKISTDTQYF; DNA: TGTGCCAGCAGTGAGAAGATTAGCACAGATACGCAGTATTTT
J: TRBJ2-7; D: NA; size: NA; V: TRBV5-5; CDR3: CASSLGGETPQDF; DNA: TGTGCCAGCAGCTTAGGAGGGGAAACCCCTCAGGACTTC
J: TRBJ2-5; D: TRBD2; size: NA; V: TRBV2; CDR3: CASIVGRAQETQYF; DNA: TGTGCCAGCATCGTAGGGAGGGCCCAAGAGACCCAGTACTTC
J: TRBJ2-7; D: NA; size: NA; V: TRBV4-3; CDR3: CASSQSEGGEQYF; DNA: TGCGCCAGCAGCCAATCCGAGGGGGGCGAGCAGTACTTC
J: TRBJ2-2; D: TRBD2; size: NA; V: TRBV18; CDR3: CASSQAGDKVGELFF; DNA: TGTGCCAGCTCACAAGCGGGAGACAAGGTCGGGGAGCTGTTTTTT
J: TRBJ2-5; D: NA; size: NA; V: TRBV15; CDR3: CATSGRGGRETQYF; DNA: TGTGCCACCAGCGGACGTGGGGGCCGGGAGACCCAGTACTTC
J: TRBJ2-2; D: NA; size: NA; V: TRBV18; CDR3: CASSSEVGELFF; DNA: TGTGCCAGCTCATCAGAGGTCGGGGAGCTGTTTTTT
J: TRBJ1-2; D: NA; size: NA; V: TRBV18; CDR3: CASSDNNYGYTF; DNA: TGTGCCAGCTCCGACAATAACTATGGCTACACCTTC
J: TRBJ1-1; D: NA; size: NA; V: TRBV5-8; CDR3: CASSYVHQGSEAFF; DNA: TGTGCCAGCAGCTATGTACATCAGGGCTCTGAAGCTTTCTTT
J: TRBJ2-2; D: NA; size: NA; V: TRBV7-3; CDR3: CASSFAGITGELFF; DNA: TGTGCCAGCAGCTTTGCGGGGATCACCGGGGAGCTGTTTTTT